This TCR beta chain was obtained from a study of vaccination effects on CD4 cells after COVID-19. CDR3 length equals 14 residues. The V end was cut by 4 bases, the J end by 0 bases, with 8 bases between. Germline CDR1 reads SGHRS; CDR2 reads YFSETQ. A remark on this clone: The antigen remains undetermined.

Peptide-pool stimulation followed by sequencing identified expanded antigen-specific CD4+ clonotypes in the ViraFEST assay. Having been cultured for around ten days, the cells underwent CD4+ T cell isolation. The individual was infected with SARS-CoV-2 between March and December 2020, as confirmed by PCR. Supplemented with about 10 IU/ml IL-2 and 9.5 to 10 ug/ml peptides, fewer than 2.5 million PBMC per well were kept in culture. Each culture had half its medium swapped for IL-2 medium on days 3 and 7. The study's findings and limits: Following vaccination, convalescents' spike-reactive clones were mostly new ones induced by the vaccine.

Clones were read by immunoSEQ multiplex PCR, and TCRdb kept only the in-frame ones, dropping some. The sample holds under 55,000 clones, 75% seen once. The sample consisted of CD4+ T cells from PBMCs cultured with a peptide pool, taken before COVID-19 vaccination. The TCR was taken from a human donor who had a prior SARS-CoV-2 infection. The J gene is TRBJ2-4, the V gene TRBV5-1; no firm D call. The CDR3 sequence is CASSRHIAKNIQYF. CDR3 DNA sequence: TGCGCCAGCAGCCGGCATATAGCCAAAAACATTCAGTACTTC.